Presented here are 23 T cell receptor beta chains from one specimen sequenced in a study of monozygotic twins with inflammatory bowel disease. No DNA is given; TCRdb re-called the 5' RACE reads and lists each CDR3 protein once. Its clone listing holds 400,000 to 500,000 distinct CDR3 sequences. Sequencing was performed on blood. The receptors shown here come from a human donor with ulcerative colitis or Crohn's disease, or a healthy co-twin of an affected twin (not recorded which).

This sequence joins TRBV4-1 and TRBJ2-7; TCRdb designates TRBD1, a call that cannot be tested without DNA. The germline CDR1 and CDR2 sequences are MGHRA and YSYEKL. The CDR3 runs to 16 residues. The CDR3 spells CASSQDKIAGGTEQYF.

The rearrangement uses TRBV9 and TRBJ1-3; the D gene TCRdb calls, TRBD1, cannot be checked with no DNA. The CDR3 is made up of 15 amino acids. Germline lookup yields CDR1 SGDLS and CDR2 YYNGEE. CDR3 amino acids: CASSATTGDRNTIYF. The full variable domain, in which reference TRBV9 and TRBJ1-3 provide the parts outside the CDR3, is DSGVTQTPKHLITATGQRVTLRCSPRSGDLSVYWYQQSLDQGLQFLIQYYNGEERAKGNILERFSAQQFPDLHSELNLSSLELGDSALYFCASSATTGDRNTIYFGEGSWLTVV.

V is TRBV5-1 and J is TRBJ2-5; TCRdb reports TRBD1, a call that lacks DNA to check it against. From germline, CDR1 is SGHRS and CDR2 YFSETQ. The CDR3 covers 14 residues. CDR3 in amino acids: CASSPLQGVETQYF.

This chain connects TRBV9 to TRBJ2-3. The CDR3 contains 15 residues. Germline values: CDR1 SGDLS, CDR2 YYNGEE. The CDR3 here is CASSVASGGTDTQYF. The full variable domain, with the rest looked up from reference TRBV9 and TRBJ2-3, is DSGVTQTPKHLITATGQRVTLRCSPRSGDLSVYWYQQSLDQGLQFLIQYYNGEERAKGNILERFSAQQFPDLHSELNLSSLELGDSALYFCASSVASGGTDTQYFGPGTRLTVL.

This chain joins TRBV2 and TRBJ1-5; as DNA is missing, the TRBD1 call by TCRdb cannot be tested. Germline-derived CDR1 and CDR2 are SNHLY and FYNNEI. This CDR3 region has 14 residues. The CDR3: CASSGTGRNQPQHF.

The chain is built from TRBV4-3 and TRBJ1-1; TCRdb gives TRBD1 as the D gene, but with no DNA this cannot be confirmed. This CDR3 region has 14 residues. Looked up from germline, CDR1 is LGHNA and CDR2 is YSLEER. The CDR3 spells CASSQEGPDTEAFF.

The rearrangement links TRBV5-4 to TRBJ1-3; absent DNA, TCRdb's TRBD1 call cannot be checked. Germline-derived CDR1 and CDR2 are SGHNT and YYREEE (reference sequence). The CDR3 has 15 amino acids. The CDR3 reads CASSGGQSSGNTICF.

V usage is TRBV20-1 and J usage is TRBJ2-3; TCRdb outputs TRBD2, but without DNA this stays unchecked. Germline CDR1 DFQATT, CDR2 SNEGSKA (reference sequence). The CDR3 has 18 amino acids. CDR3 region: CSARLAAKLSISADTQYF.

J is TRBJ2-7 and V is TRBV6-1; the TCRdb D gene call, TRBD2, has no DNA to confirm it. There are 13 residues in the CDR3. Germline V CDR1 and CDR2: MNHNS, SASEGT. CDR3 sequence: CASSETSGYEQYF.

This rearrangement joins TRBV5-5 to TRBJ1-5. There are 14 residues in the CDR3. CDR1 and CDR2 (germline): SGHKS, YYEKEE (reference sequence). This CDR3 is CASSPRGGSQPQHF.

This CDR3 is CAWSKRGGGDTQYF. The chain is built from TRBV30 and TRBJ2-3; TCRdb selects TRBD1, and the lack of DNA leaves this call unchecked. CDR1 is GTSNPN, CDR2 SVGIG, per germline (reference sequence). CDR3 length: 14 residues.

The chain combines TRBV30 with TRBJ2-3; TCRdb designates TRBD1, a call that cannot be tested without DNA. The germline gives CDR1 GTSNPN, CDR2 SVGIG (reference sequence). The CDR3 runs to 13 residues. CDR3 residues: CAWTGIQGGTQYF.

V usage is TRBV5-4 and J usage is TRBJ2-3; TCRdb outputs TRBD2, but without DNA this stays unchecked. In germline, CDR1 is SGHNT, CDR2 YYREEE (reference sequence). The CDR3 is made up of 14 amino acids. The chain's CDR3 is CASSFFVAGGTQYF. The complete variable domain, with remaining parts taken from reference TRBV5-4 and TRBJ2-3, reads ETGVTQSPTHLIKTRGQQVTLRCSSQSGHNTVSWYQQALGQGPQFIFQYYREEENGRGNFPPRFSGLQFPNYSSELNVNALELDDSALYLCASSFFVAGGTQYFGPGTRLTVL.

This chain's CDR3 is CASSPLVSGNRYEQYF. The chain employs TRBV6-2 or TRBV6-3 and TRBJ2-7; TCRdb's assignment of TRBD1 cannot be checked, as there is no DNA. The germline V gene has CDR1 MNHEY and CDR2 SVGEGT. The length of the CDR3 is 16 residues.

This chain uses TRBV6-5 with TRBJ1-1. The germline gives CDR1 MNHEY, CDR2 SVGAGI. CDR3 length: 14 amino acids. CDR3 in amino acids: CASSYSGMNTEAFF.

This rearrangement joins TRBV7-2 to TRBJ2-2; no DNA is available, so the TRBD1 call from TCRdb remains unchecked. The germline gives CDR1 SGHTA, CDR2 FQGNSA. The CDR3 length is 15 residues. The CDR3 loop is CASSLAGTQTGELFF.

The V gene is TRBV6-5, the J gene TRBJ2-6; TCRdb lists TRBD1, though no DNA is available to test this call. The germline V gene encodes CDR1 MNHEY and CDR2 SVGAGI. This CDR3 region has 17 residues. This CDR3 reads CASSYGTGKPGANVLTF.

The V and J genes are TRBV20-1 and TRBJ2-3; as DNA is missing, the TRBD1 call by TCRdb cannot be tested. CDR1 is DFQATT and CDR2 is SNEGSKA in the germline V gene (reference sequence). The CDR3 length is 16 residues. CDR3 region: CSAPIVGSGFTDTQYF.

The rearrangement links TRBV2 to TRBJ2-5; as DNA is missing, the TRBD1 call by TCRdb cannot be tested. The CDR3 sequence is 14 residues long. Germline CDR1 reads SNHLY; CDR2 reads FYNNEI. The chain's CDR3 is CASSAAGIGETQYF. Full variable domain (rest looked up from reference TRBV2 and TRBJ2-5): EPEVTQTPSHQVTQMGQEVILRCVPISNHLYFYWYRQILGQKVEFLVSFYNNEISEKSEIFDDQFSVERPDGSNFTLKIRSTKLEDSAMYFCASSAAGIGETQYFGPGTRLLVL.

The rearrangement joins TRBV20-1 to TRBJ2-2; the D call of TRBD1 rests on TCRdb alone, since no DNA is present to check it. The CDR3 is 15 residues long. Germline assignment: CDR1 DFQATT and CDR2 SNEGSKA (reference sequence). CDR3 sequence reads: CSARADRANTGELFF.

The genes are TRBV18 and TRBJ2-5; TCRdb's D call of TRBD2 is untestable without DNA. This CDR3 has 22 residues. Germline V gene data show CDR1 as KGHSH and CDR2 as LQKENI. The CDR3 loop is CASSQYLQGYGRVVNPRETQYF. Using reference TRBV18 and TRBJ2-5 for the parts outside the CDR3, the full variable domain is NAGVMQNPRHLVRRRGQEARLRCSPMKGHSHVYWYRQLPEEGLKFMVYLQKENIIDESGMPKERFSAEFPKEGPSILRIQQVVRGDSAAYFCASSQYLQGYGRVVNPRETQYFGPGTRLLVL.

J is TRBJ2-2 and V is TRBV15; absent DNA, TCRdb's TRBD1 call cannot be checked. The CDR3 runs to 14 residues. CDR1 and CDR2 from the germline V gene are LNHNV and YYDKDF (reference sequence). CDR3 region: CATSRSGVTGELFF.

V is TRBV20-1 and J is TRBJ2-3; lacking DNA, the TRBD2 call made by TCRdb goes unchecked. Germline-derived CDR1 and CDR2 are DFQATT and SNEGSKA (reference sequence). The CDR3 is made up of 15 amino acids. CDR3 amino acids: CSARGPADSTDTQYF.